The 27 T cell receptor beta chains in this list originate from one sample, sequenced in a study of read filtering for tumor transcriptome and immune sequencing. The library was built from about 370 ng RNA with molecular barcoded adaptors for alpha/delta and beta/gamma chains. Each CDR3 protein gets one entry after TCRdb re-called the reads with MiXCR. The table lists around 40,000 distinct CDR3 sequences, roughly 15% of them singletons. Material: a population of CD138-negative cells sorted from bone marrow. These receptors originate from a donor over 35 with multiple myeloma.

Ten or more counts support this clonotype. J is TRBJ1-1 and V is TRBV28, with D perhaps matching TRBD1 (5 bases). The V gene lost 5 bases and the J gene lost 3 bases, with 13 bases spanning the gap. The CDR3 loop spans 14 amino acids. Germline V gives CDR1 MDHEN, CDR2 SYDVKM. The CDR3: CASSRSTGHTEAFF. The CDR3 DNA sequence: TGTGCCAGCAGTCGATCAACAGGCCACACTGAAGCTTTCTTT.

This clonotype occurred many times. The gene calls are TRBV2 and TRBJ1-1; 7 bases are a match to TRBD1. There are 13 residues in the CDR3. Germline assignment: CDR1 SNHLY and CDR2 FYNNEI. This chain's CDR3 is CATTGEKNTEAFF. The CDR3 DNA sequence: TGTGCAACCACAGGGGAGAAAAACACTGAAGCTTTCTTT. The full variable domain, its missing parts supplied by reference TRBV2 and TRBJ1-1, is EPEVTQTPSHQVTQMGQEVILRCVPISNHLYFYWYRQILGQKVEFLVSFYNNEISEKSEIFDDQFSVERPDGSNFTLKIRSTKLEDSAMYFCATTGEKNTEAFFGQGTRLTVV.

At least ten counts were recorded for this clonotype. The CDR3 nucleotides are TGTGCCAGCAGTTCAACTAGCGGAGCCTACGAGCAGTACTTC. Encoded protein: CASSSTSGAYEQYF. V usage is TRBV27 and J usage is TRBJ2-7; 8 nucleotides align to TRBD2. Per the germline V gene, CDR1 is MNHEY and CDR2 is SMNVEV (reference sequence). J was trimmed by 2 bases and V by 4 bases; bases with no gene match: 4. CDR3 length equals 14 residues.

This clonotype has only one observation. A far larger clone is just one base off, so this is likely a read error. The J gene is TRBJ1-1, the V gene TRBV7-8; 7 nucleotides line up with TRBD1. The CDR3 is 15 residues long. The germline V gene encodes CDR1 SGHVS and CDR2 FQNEAQ. The CDR3 sequence: CACSLARDSNTEAFF. The CDR3 DNA reads TGTGCCTGCAGCTTAGCTCGGGACAGCAACACTGAAGCTTTCTTT.

This clonotype appeared many times. The chain links TRBV28 to TRBJ1-2, with D unclear. Germline CDR1 is MDHEN and CDR2 is SYDVKM. V was cut by 6 bases and J by 5 bases, with 16 bases left in between. The CDR3 consists of 14 residues. In DNA, the CDR3 is TGTGCCAGCAGCTCCCCAGCCGAAGGGTATGGCTACACCTTC. It encodes CASSSPAEGYGYTF.

This clonotype has at least ten counts. The chain has TRBV20-1 and TRBJ2-5; D may be TRBD2 (6 bases). Germline CDR1 reads DFQATT; CDR2 reads SNEGSKA (reference sequence). The V end was cut by 0 bases, the J end by 2 bases, with 10 bases between. The CDR3 is made up of 14 amino acids. The CDR3 protein is CSARDDRGQETQYF. The CDR3 bases are TGCAGTGCTAGAGATGATCGGGGGCAAGAGACCCAGTACTTC.

This clonotype was picked up a small number of times. The rearrangement uses TRBV24-1 and TRBJ2-1; 9 bases map to TRBD1. V was clipped by 5 bases and J by 4 bases; unmatched bases: 5. The CDR3 is made up of 15 amino acids. CDR1 and CDR2 from the germline V gene are KGHDR and SFDVKD. The DNA for the CDR3 is TGTGCCACCAGTGGGCAGACAGGGGGTTACAATGAGCAGTTCTTC. It codes for CATSGQTGGYNEQFF.

Many counts were recorded for this clonotype. The J gene is TRBJ1-4, the V gene TRBV7-9; D call uncertain. CDR3 length equals 13 residues. With 1 base removed from V and 4 bases from J, the gap between germline ends came to 4 bases. Germline-derived CDR1 and CDR2 are SEHNR and FQNEAQ (reference sequence). The CDR3 loop reads CASSLGHNEKLFF. CDR3 nucleotide sequence: TGTGCCAGCAGCTTAGGACATAATGAAAAACTGTTTTTT.

A remark on this clonotype: A much more abundant neighbour one base away suggests this may be a read error. J is TRBJ2-7 and V is TRBV3-1; D is ambiguous. Per germline, CDR1 LGHDT and CDR2 YNNKEL (reference sequence). This CDR3 region has 14 residues. Trimming took 7 bases from V and 0 from J, leaving 13 bases between them. The CDR3 sequence: CASTQNVSSYEQYF. As DNA, the CDR3 is TGTGCCAGCACACAGAACGTAAGCTCCTACGAGCAGTACTTC.

In its sample, this clonotype was seen many times. V is TRBV7-8 and J is TRBJ2-1; 10 bases match TRBD2. Germline CDR1 and CDR2: SGHVS and FQNEAQ. The V gene end was trimmed by 5 bases and the J gene end by 4 bases; junction bases not matched to a gene: 5. This CDR3 region has 15 residues. The CDR3 DNA sequence: TGTGCCAGCAGCACCCGGACTAGCGGATACAATGAGCAGTTCTTC. This encodes CASSTRTSGYNEQFF.

This clonotype was detected ten times or more. The chain uses TRBV3-1 and TRBJ2-4, with TRBD2 matching 9 bases. The CDR3 spans 18 residues. Losses at the gene ends were 1 base for V and 0 bases for J; bases not matched to a gene: 7. The V gene's germline CDR1 is LGHDT and CDR2 YNNKEL (reference sequence). CDR3 loop: CASSQGWAGGQAKNIQYF. CDR3 nucleotides: TGTGCCAGCAGCCAAGGATGGGCGGGAGGGCAAGCCAAAAACATTCAGTACTTC.

This clonotype occurred a few times. The chain has TRBV27 and TRBJ2-2, with TRBD2 matching 13 bases. This CDR3 spans 19 amino acids. Germline V gene lookup returns CDR1 MNHEY and CDR2 SMNVEV (reference sequence). J was trimmed by 7 bases and V by 5 bases; bases with no gene match: 16. The CDR3: CASSPRTSGRSWRGGELFF. CDR3 DNA: TGTGCCAGCAGTCCCCGGACTAGCGGGAGAAGTTGGCGGGGCGGGGAGCTGTTTTTT.

This clonotype was seen ten or more times. The chain combines TRBV5-1 with TRBJ2-2, with 10 positions matching TRBD2. Per germline, CDR1 SGHRS and CDR2 YFSETQ. The CDR3 sequence is 19 residues long. V gave up 0 bases and J gave up 0 bases; unmatched junction bases: 8. CDR3 nucleotides: TGCGCCAGCAGCTTGGCCGGAAATAGCGGGAGGACGAACACCGGGGAGCTGTTTTTT. Translating it yields CASSLAGNSGRTNTGELFF.

This clonotype was counted only a few times. A read error is possible here, since a much larger clone lies one base away. V is TRBV29-1 and J is TRBJ2-7; 10 nucleotides agree with TRBD1. Germline CDR1 reads SQVTM; CDR2 reads ANQGSEA. This CDR3 has 14 amino acids. In DNA form, the CDR3 reads TGCAGCGTTGCCGGGACAGGGGACTCCTACGAGCGGTACTTC. The encoded protein is CSVAGTGDSYERYF.

This clonotype was seen repeatedly, ten times or more. This chain links TRBV7-9 with TRBJ2-3; D is perhaps TRBD1 or TRBD2 (5 bases each). Germline V lookup: CDR1 SEHNR, CDR2 FQNEAQ (reference sequence). The CDR3 runs 12 residues. V lost 5 bases and J lost 7, with 10 bases in between. The CDR3: CASSQLGHTQYF. CDR3 nucleotides: TGTGCCAGCAGCCAGTTGGGACATACGCAGTATTTT. Drawing the rest from reference TRBV7-9 and TRBJ2-3, the complete variable domain is DTGVSQNPRHKITKRGQNVTFRCDPISEHNRLYWYRQTLGQGPEFLTYFQNEAQLEKSRLLSDRFSAERPKGSFSTLEIQRTEQGDSAMYLCASSQLGHTQYFGPGTRLTVL.

Comment on this clonotype: A read error may be the cause here, since a much bigger clone is one base away. This chain links TRBV9 with TRBJ2-1; 11 bases map to TRBD2. Germline CDR1 reads SGDLS; CDR2 reads YYNGEE. The CDR3 length is 15 residues. This CDR3 reads CASSPRLAGINKQFF. CDR3 sequence (DNA): TGTGCCAGCAGCCCGCGACTAGCGGGGATCAATAAGCAGTTCTTC. Full variable domain (missing parts from reference TRBV9 and TRBJ2-1): DSGVTQTPKHLITATGQRVTLRCSPRSGDLSVYWYQQSLDQGLQFLIQYYNGEERAKGNILERFSAQQFPDLHSELNLSSLELGDSALYFCASSPRLAGINKQFFGPGTRLTVL.

This clonotype was detected ten times or more. This chain links TRBV20-1 with TRBJ2-7, with TRBD1 matching over 10 bases. This CDR3 is 13 amino acids long. Germline CDR1 reads DFQATT; CDR2 reads SNEGSKA (reference sequence). J was trimmed by 4 bases and V by 5 bases; bases with no gene match: 5. The CDR3: CSAVGTGEYEQYF. The CDR3 bases are TGCAGTGCTGTCGGGACAGGGGAATACGAGCAGTACTTC.

This clonotype was picked up a small number of times. This chain links TRBV7-2 with TRBJ2-7, with 7 nucleotides matching TRBD2. The CDR3 runs to 13 residues. The V gene end was trimmed by 4 bases and the J gene end by 1 base; junction bases not matched to a gene: 1. Germline V gene sequence: CDR1 SGHTA, CDR2 FQGNSA. The DNA for the CDR3 is TGTGCCAGCAGCTCGGGACTATCCTACGAGCAGTACTTC. It encodes CASSSGLSYEQYF.

About this clonotype itself: A far larger clone lies a single base away; this is likely a read error. J is TRBJ2-3 and V is TRBV11-2; possible D gene TRBD2, 5 bases. Germline CDR1 is SGHAT and CDR2 is FQNNGV. This CDR3 has 15 residues. V was cut by 0 bases and J by 1 base, with 8 bases left in between. The CDR3 bases are TGTGCCAGCAGCTTAGAACTAGTTGGCACAGATACGCAGTATTTT. It specifies CASSLELVGTDTQYF.

This clonotype turned up a few times. The likely explanation is a read error, given a far larger clone one base away. The genes are TRBV12-3 or TRBV12-4 and TRBJ1-6; a possible D gene is TRBD1 (6 bases). The CDR3 runs 15 residues. As DNA, the CDR3 is TGTGCCAGCAGTCCAGGGGCGGCCAGCAATTCACCCCCCCACTTT. Residues: CASSPGAASNSPPHF.

This clonotype has ten or more counts. The chain couples TRBV20-1 to TRBJ2-1, with TRBD1 matching 9 bases. V shed 3 bases and J 7 bases; nucleotides not matched to a gene: 13. Per the germline V gene, CDR1 is DFQATT and CDR2 is SNEGSKA (reference sequence). The CDR3 covers 16 residues. CDR3 in amino acids: CSARSAQGQGINEQFF. DNA of the CDR3: TGCAGTGCTAGGAGTGCGCAGGGACAGGGAATAAATGAGCAGTTCTTC.

This clonotype was seen ten or more times. J is TRBJ2-7 and V is TRBV20-1, with a tentative D call TRBD2 (6 bases). Germline V lookup: CDR1 DFQATT, CDR2 SNEGSKA (reference sequence). V lost 3 bases to trimming and J lost 0 bases, with 15 bases between them. There are 15 residues in the CDR3. The CDR3 region is CSARGGWPSSYEQYF. DNA for the CDR3: TGCAGTGCTAGGGGAGGATGGCCAAGCTCCTACGAGCAGTACTTC.

Concerning this clonotype itself: A much larger clone is a single base away; this may be a read error. The chain links TRBV5-1 to TRBJ1-1; D is uncertain. The CDR3 has 13 amino acids. The germline gives CDR1 SGHRS, CDR2 YFSETQ. The CDR3 coding sequence is TGCGGCAGCAGCTTGAACAGGAACACTGAAGCTTTCTTT. Translation: CGSSLNRNTEAFF.

As regards this clonotype: This sequence may be a read error, since a much larger clone differs from it by one base. The gene calls are TRBV19 and TRBJ1-5, with D possibly matching TRBD1 (6 bases). The CDR3 extends over 15 amino acids. Germline CDR1 reads LNHDA; CDR2 reads SQIVND (reference sequence). The CDR3 here is CASSIQGRGNQTQHF. CDR3 sequence (DNA): TGTGCCAGTAGTATACAGGGCAGGGGCAATCAGACCCAGCATTTT.

This clonotype showed up many times. The V and J genes are TRBV7-9 and TRBJ1-1, with a tentative D call TRBD1 (5 bases). CDR3 size: 12 residues. Per the germline V gene, CDR1 is SEHNR and CDR2 is FQNEAQ (reference sequence). Trimming pared 7 bases from V and 4 bases from J, leaving 10 bases between. The CDR3 reads CASNRWSTEAFF. The CDR3 DNA is TGTGCCAGCAACAGGTGGTCCACTGAAGCTTTCTTT.

This clonotype was picked up many times. This sequence joins TRBV11-3 and TRBJ2-1, with D uncertain. Looked up from germline, CDR1 is SGHNT and CDR2 is YENEEA. Trimming shortened V by 5 bases and J by 3 bases, and 17 bases separated the two germline ends. This CDR3 region has 16 residues. DNA of the CDR3: TGTGCCAGCAGCCAGGCCCAATCGGCTTACTACAATGAGCAGTTCTTC. It encodes CASSQAQSAYYNEQFF.

This clonotype was observed many times. This chain uses TRBV12-3 or TRBV12-4 with TRBJ2-5, with a weak D call TRBD1 (5 bases). The CDR3 sequence is 16 residues long. Trimming pared 6 bases from V and 2 bases from J, leaving 19 bases between. CDR3 protein: CASSPKNLGDQETQYF. The CDR3 DNA reads as TGTGCCAGCAGCCCTAAGAATTTAGGGGATCAAGAGACCCAGTACTTC.